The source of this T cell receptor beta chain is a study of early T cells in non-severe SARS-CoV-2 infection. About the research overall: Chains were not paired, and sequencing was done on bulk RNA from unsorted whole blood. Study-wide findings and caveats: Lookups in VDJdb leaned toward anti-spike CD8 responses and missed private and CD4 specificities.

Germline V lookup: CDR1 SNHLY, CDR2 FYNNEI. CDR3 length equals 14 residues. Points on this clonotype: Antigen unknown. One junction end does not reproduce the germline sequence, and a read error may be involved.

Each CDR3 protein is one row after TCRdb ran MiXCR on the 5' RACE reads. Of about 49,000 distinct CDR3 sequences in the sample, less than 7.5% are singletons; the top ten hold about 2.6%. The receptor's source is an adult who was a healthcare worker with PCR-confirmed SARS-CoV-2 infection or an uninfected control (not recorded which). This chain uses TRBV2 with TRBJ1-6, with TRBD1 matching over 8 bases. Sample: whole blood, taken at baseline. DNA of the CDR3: TGTGCCAGCAGAGAAGGACAGGGTTGGTCACCCCTCCACTTT. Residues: CASREGQGWSPLHF.